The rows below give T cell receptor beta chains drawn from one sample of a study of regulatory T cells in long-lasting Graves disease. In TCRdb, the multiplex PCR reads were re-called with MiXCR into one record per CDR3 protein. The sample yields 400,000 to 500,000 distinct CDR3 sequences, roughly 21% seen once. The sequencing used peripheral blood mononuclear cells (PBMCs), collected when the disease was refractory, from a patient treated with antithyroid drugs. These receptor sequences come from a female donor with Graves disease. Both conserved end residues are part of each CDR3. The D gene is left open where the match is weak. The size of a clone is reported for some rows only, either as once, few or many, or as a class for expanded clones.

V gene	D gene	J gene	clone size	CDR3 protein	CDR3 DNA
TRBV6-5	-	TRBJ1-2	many	CASSYQDRSIYGYTF	TGTGCCAGCAGTTACCAGGACAGAAGCATCTATGGCTACACCTTC
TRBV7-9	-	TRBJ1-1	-	CASSNGRMNTEAFF	TGTGCCAGCAGCAACGGACGGATGAACACTGAAGCTTTCTTT
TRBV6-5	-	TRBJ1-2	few	CASSYSRLAGHYGYTF	TGTGCCAGCAGTTACTCTCGCCTAGCAGGCCACTATGGCTACACCTTC
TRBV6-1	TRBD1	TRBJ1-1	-	CASRPRDRLNTEAFF	TGTGCCAGCAGACCCCGGGACAGGCTCAACACTGAAGCTTTCTTT
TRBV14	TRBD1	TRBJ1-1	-	CASRGQPPEAFF	TGTGCCAGCCGGGGACAGCCCCCTGAAGCTTTCTTT
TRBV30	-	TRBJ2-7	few	CAWSVQGGWGSYEQYF	TGTGCCTGGAGTGTACAGGGCGGATGGGGATCCTACGAGCAGTACTTC
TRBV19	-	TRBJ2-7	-	CASSISTDSYEQYF	TGTGCCAGTAGTATCTCGACAGACTCCTACGAGCAGTACTTC
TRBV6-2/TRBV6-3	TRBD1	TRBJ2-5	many	CASSLLFGDRQETQYF	TGTGCCAGCAGTTTACTATTCGGGGACAGACAAGAGACCCAGTACTTC
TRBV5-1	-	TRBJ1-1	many	CASSSEGRNTEAFF	TGCGCCAGCAGCTCAGAAGGGAGGAACACTGAAGCTTTCTTT
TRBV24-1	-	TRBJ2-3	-	CATSDDLTERIDTQYF	TGTGCCACCAGTGATGATCTGACAGAGCGAATAGATACGCAGTATTTT
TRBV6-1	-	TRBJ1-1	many	CASSERVTEAFF	TGTGCCAGCAGTGAACGGGTTACTGAAGCTTTCTTT
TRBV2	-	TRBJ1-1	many	CASSEAQGTTSTEAFF	TGTGCCAGCAGTGAAGCCCAGGGTACTACTTCCACTGAAGCTTTCTTT
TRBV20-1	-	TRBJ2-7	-	CSASRLGPYEQYF	TGCAGTGCTAGTCGCCTGGGTCCCTACGAGCAGTACTTC
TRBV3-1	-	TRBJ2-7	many	CASSQVPGQQYF	TGTGCCAGCAGCCAAGTCCCAGGGCAGCAGTACTTC
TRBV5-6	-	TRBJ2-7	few	CASSLLEGRFYEQYF	TGTGCCAGCAGCTTGTTGGAGGGGCGCTTTTACGAGCAGTACTTC
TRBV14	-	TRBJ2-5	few	CASSQAWGLQETQYF	TGTGCCAGCAGCCAAGCCTGGGGTTTACAAGAGACCCAGTACTTC
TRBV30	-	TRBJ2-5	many	CAWSGGTMETQYF	TGTGCCTGGAGCGGAGGGACCATGGAGACCCAGTACTTC
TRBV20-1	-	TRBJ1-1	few	CSAPLGGSAEAFF	TGCAGTGCTCCCCTGGGAGGCTCTGCTGAAGCTTTCTTT
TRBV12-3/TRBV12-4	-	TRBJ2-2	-	CASSPGGGQVLRGRQVPNTGELFF	TGTGCCAGCAGTCCCGGAGGGGGCCAGGTTCTTCGCGGGAGGCAGGTCCCGAACACCGGGGAGCTGTTTTTT
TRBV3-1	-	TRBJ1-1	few	CASSQAKNTEAFF	TGTGCCAGCAGCCAAGCCAAGAACACTGAAGCTTTCTTT
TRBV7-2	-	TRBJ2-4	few	CASSLGGLLAKNIQYF	TGTGCCAGCAGCTTAGGAGGATTGCTAGCCAAAAACATTCAGTACTTC
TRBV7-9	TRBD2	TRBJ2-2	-	CASSQETGTSGGLFF	TGTGCCAGCAGCCAAGAAACCGGGACTAGCGGGGGGCTGTTTTTT
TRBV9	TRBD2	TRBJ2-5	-	CASSEGTSGGETQYF	TGTGCCAGCAGCGAGGGGACTAGCGGAGGGGAGACCCAGTACTTC
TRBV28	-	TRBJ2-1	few	CASSLLIGGPYNEQFF	TGTGCCAGCAGTTTATTGATCGGGGGCCCCTACAATGAGCAGTTCTTC
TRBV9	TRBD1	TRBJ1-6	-	CASSEGQGPNSPLHF	TGTGCCAGCAGCGAAGGACAGGGTCCGAATTCACCCCTCCACTTT
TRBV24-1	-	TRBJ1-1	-	CATTGFLKTNTEAFF	TGTGCCACCACGGGCTTCCTGAAGACGAACACTGAAGCTTTCTTT
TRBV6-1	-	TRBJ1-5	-	CASKLRGASNQPQHF	TGTGCCAGCAAACTCCGGGGGGCTAGCAATCAGCCCCAGCATTTT
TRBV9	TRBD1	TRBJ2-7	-	CASSGGTGPYEQYF	TGTGCCAGCAGCGGGGGGACAGGCCCCTACGAGCAGTACTTC
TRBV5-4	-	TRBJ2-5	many	CATNHRGGETQYF	TGTGCCACAAACCACAGGGGAGGGGAGACCCAGTACTTC
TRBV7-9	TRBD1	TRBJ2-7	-	CASSLDMRDRGYEQYF	TGTGCCAGCAGCTTAGATATGAGGGACAGGGGCTACGAGCAGTACTTC
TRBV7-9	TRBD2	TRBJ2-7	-	CASSLSGSHNEQYF	TGTGCCAGCAGCTTAAGCGGGAGTCACAACGAGCAGTACTTC
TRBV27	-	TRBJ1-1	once	CASSVGSGINFVGEAFF	TGTGCCAGCAGTGTTGGCTCAGGGATCAATTTCGTCGGTGAAGCTTTCTTT
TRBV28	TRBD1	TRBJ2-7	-	CASSFGQAPSYEQHF	TGTGCCAGCAGTTTTGGACAGGCACCTTCCTACGAGCAGCACTTC
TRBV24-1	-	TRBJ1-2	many	CATSDLREVGYTF	TGTGCCACCAGTGATCTAAGGGAGGTTGGCTACACCTTC
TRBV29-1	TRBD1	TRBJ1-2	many	CSASSGGSAVNGYTF	TGCAGCGCTTCATCAGGGGGGTCGGCCGTAAATGGCTACACCTTC
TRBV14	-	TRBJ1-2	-	CASSQQYDSLYGYTF	TGTGCCAGCAGCCAACAGTACGACAGCCTCTATGGCTACACCTTC
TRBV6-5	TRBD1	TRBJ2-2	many	CASSYTHPKQGGTGELFF	TGTGCCAGCAGTTACACCCACCCTAAACAGGGGGGCACCGGGGAGCTGTTTTTT
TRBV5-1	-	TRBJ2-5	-	CASRGLIQETQYF	TGCGCCAGCAGAGGACTTATCCAAGAGACCCAGTACTTC
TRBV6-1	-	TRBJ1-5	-	CASIQGSGNQPQHF	TGTGCCAGCATCCAGGGGTCGGGCAATCAGCCCCAGCATTTT
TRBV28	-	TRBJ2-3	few	CASRSGTFTDTQYF	TGTGCCAGTAGGTCCGGGACTTTCACAGATACGCAGTATTTT
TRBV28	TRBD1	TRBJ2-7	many	CASSSAGTVAYF	TGTGCCAGCAGTTCTGCCGGGACAGTGGCGTACTTC